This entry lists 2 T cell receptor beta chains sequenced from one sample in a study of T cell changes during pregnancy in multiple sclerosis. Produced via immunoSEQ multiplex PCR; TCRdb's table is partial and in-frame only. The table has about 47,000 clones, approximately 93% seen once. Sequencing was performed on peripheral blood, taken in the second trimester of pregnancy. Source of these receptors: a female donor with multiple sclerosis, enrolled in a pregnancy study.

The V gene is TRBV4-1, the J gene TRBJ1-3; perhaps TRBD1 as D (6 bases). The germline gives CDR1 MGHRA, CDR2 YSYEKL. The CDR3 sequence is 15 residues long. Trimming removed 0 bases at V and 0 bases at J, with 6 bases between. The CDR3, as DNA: TGCGCCAGCAGCCAAGAGGACAGCTCTGGAAACACCATATATTTT. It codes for CASSQEDSSGNTIYF.

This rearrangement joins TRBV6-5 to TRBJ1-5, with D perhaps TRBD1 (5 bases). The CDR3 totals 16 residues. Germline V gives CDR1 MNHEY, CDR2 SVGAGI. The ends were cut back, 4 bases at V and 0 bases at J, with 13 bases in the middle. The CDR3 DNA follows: TGTGCCAGCAGTTTAACCAGGGTCGTTAGCAATCAGCCCCAGCATTTT. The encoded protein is CASSLTRVVSNQPQHF.